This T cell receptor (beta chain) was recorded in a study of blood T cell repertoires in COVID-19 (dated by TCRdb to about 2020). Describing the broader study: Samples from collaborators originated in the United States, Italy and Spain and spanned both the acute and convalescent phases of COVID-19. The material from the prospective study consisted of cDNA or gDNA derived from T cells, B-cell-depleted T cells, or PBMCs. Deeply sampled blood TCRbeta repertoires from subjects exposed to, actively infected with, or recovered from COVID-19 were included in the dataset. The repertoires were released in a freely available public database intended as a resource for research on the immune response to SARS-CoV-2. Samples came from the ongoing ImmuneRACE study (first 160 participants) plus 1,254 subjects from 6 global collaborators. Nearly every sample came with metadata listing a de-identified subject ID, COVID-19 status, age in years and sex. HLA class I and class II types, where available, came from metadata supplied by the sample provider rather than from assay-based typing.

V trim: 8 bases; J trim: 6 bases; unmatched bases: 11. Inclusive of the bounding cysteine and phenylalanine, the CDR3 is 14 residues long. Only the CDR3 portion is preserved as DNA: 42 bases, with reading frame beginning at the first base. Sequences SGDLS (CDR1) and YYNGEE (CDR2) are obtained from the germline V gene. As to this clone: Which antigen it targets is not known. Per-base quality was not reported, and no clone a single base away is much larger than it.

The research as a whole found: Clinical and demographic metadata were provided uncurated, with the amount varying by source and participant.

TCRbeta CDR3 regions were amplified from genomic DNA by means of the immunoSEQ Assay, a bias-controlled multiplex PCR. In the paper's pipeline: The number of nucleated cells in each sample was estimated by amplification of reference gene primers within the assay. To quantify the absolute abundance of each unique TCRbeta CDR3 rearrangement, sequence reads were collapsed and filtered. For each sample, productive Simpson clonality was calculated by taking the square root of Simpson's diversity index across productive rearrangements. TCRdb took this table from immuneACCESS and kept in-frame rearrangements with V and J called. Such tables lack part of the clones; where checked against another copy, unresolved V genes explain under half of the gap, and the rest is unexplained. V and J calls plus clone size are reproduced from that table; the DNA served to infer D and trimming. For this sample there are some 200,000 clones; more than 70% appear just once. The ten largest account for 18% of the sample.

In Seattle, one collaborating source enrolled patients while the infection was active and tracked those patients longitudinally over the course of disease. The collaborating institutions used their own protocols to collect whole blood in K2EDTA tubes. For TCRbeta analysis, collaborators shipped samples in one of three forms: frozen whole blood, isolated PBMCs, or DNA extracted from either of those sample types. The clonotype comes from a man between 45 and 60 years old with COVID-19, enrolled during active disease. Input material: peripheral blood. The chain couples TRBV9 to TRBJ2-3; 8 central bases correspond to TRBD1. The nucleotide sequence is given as TGTGCCAGTGGCTCGGGACAGGAGTCCGATACGCAGTATTTT. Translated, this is CASGSGQESDTQYF. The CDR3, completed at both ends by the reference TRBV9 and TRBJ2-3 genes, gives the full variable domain DSGVTQTPKHLITATGQRVTLRCSPRSGDLSVYWYQQSLDQGLQFLIQYYNGEERAKGNILERFSAQQFPDLHSELNLSSLELGDSALYFCASGSGQESDTQYFGPGTRLTVL.